What follows are 4 T cell receptor beta chains derived from one specimen sequenced in a study of post-analysis software for immune sequencing data. Study-level findings and limits: Patients carried a handful of TRBV segments more frequently than controls did, and TRBV5-6, TRBV5-1 and TRBV20-1 were among them.

For these receptors, no antigen is known. Unique molecular identifiers had been added to the TCR beta cDNA libraries. MiXCR, applied by TCRdb to the PCR reads, yields one record per CDR3 protein. This table holds roughly 430,000 distinct CDR3 sequences, approximately 42% found once. The source material was blood. The receptors come from a girl aged 2 to 9 with multiple sclerosis.

This clonotype has a handful of counts. The rearrangement links TRBV7-9 to TRBJ1-4; D perhaps matches TRBD1 (5 bases). Trimming shortened V by 2 bases and J by 8 bases, and 15 bases separated the two germline ends. This CDR3 is built from 15 residues. Per the germline V gene, CDR1 is SEHNR and CDR2 is FQNEAQ (reference sequence). The CDR3 nucleotides are TGTGCCAGCAGCTTAAAGGGTGACAGTCGGGAAAAACTGTTTTTT. Residues: CASSLKGDSREKLFF.

This clonotype was seen repeatedly, ten times or more. The chain links TRBV29-1 to TRBJ2-3, with no clear D. Germline V CDR1 and CDR2: SQVTM, ANQGSEA. V dropped 4 bases and J dropped 1 base, with 6 bases sitting between them. The CDR3 contains 12 residues. Written as DNA, the CDR3 is TGCAGCGTTGTTTGGGGCACAGATACGCAGTATTTT. It translates to CSVVWGTDTQYF.

The chain joins TRBV4-1 to TRBJ2-1; D is tentatively TRBD1 or TRBD2 (6 bases each). V lost 1 base and J 0 bases, leaving 19 bases between the germline ends. Germline values: CDR1 MGHRA, CDR2 YSYEKL. The CDR3 is 19 amino acids. CDR3 sequence: CASSQAMGRTESSYNEQFF. CDR3 in DNA: TGCGCCAGCAGCCAAGCAATGGGGAGGACAGAGAGCTCCTACAATGAGCAGTTCTTC.

The chain links TRBV7-9 to TRBJ1-6; tentative D call: TRBD1 (6 bases). Germline CDR1 reads SEHNR; CDR2 reads FQNEAQ (reference sequence). Trimming removed 5 bases at V and 8 bases at J, with 16 bases between. The CDR3 runs to 15 residues. CDR3 loop: CASSGGQGMDSPLHF. CDR3 DNA: TGTGCCAGCAGCGGAGGGCAGGGGATGGATTCACCCCTCCACTTT.